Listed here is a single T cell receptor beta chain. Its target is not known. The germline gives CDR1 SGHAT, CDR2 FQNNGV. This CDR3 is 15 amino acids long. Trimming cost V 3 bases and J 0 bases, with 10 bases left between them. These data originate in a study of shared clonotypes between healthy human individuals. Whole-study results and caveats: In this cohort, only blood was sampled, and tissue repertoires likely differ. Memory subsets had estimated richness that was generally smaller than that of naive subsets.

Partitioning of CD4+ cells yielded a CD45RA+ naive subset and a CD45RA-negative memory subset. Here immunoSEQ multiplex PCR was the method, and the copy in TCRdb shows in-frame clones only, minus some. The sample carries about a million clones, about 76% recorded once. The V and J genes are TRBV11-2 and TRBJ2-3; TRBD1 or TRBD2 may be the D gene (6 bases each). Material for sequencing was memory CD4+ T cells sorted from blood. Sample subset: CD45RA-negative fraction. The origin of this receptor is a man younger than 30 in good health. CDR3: CASSFTGASTDTQYF. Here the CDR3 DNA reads TGTGCCAGCAGCTTTACGGGGGCTAGCACAGATACGCAGTATTTT.